This TCR beta chain was sequenced during a study of Ad26.COV2.S vaccination and SARS-CoV-2 variants. About the study: Donor joined the COV1001 Ad26.COV2.S trial arm.

Germline CDR1 is SGDLS and CDR2 is YYNGEE. After removal of 4 bases from V and 2 bases from J, the junction contained 16 bases not matched to a gene. This CDR3 region has 19 residues. This clone was observed a single time. Data came from immunoSEQ multiplex PCR; TCRdb stores just in-frame clones and leaves some out. The data contain 300,000 to 400,000 clones, roughly 90% of them singletons. Treatment: 19 received Ad26.COV2.S at low or high dose, single or two shots; a few received placebo; per-sample allocation not given. Samples came from day 63 after the first vaccine or placebo injection. Vaccination used an Ad26 vector expressing Wuhan-strain SARS-CoV-2 spike.

The chain joins TRBV9 to TRBJ2-3; 10 bases map to TRBD1. The starting material was peripheral blood, obtained in a trial of Ad26.COV2.S vaccine versus placebo. The source of this sequence is a person between 18 and 60 years old who received the Ad26.COV2.S COVID-19 vaccine or a placebo. The CDR3 coding sequence is TGTGCCAGCAGCTTTACCCAAGTCGGGACAGGGGAGTTCACAGATACGCAGTATTTT. This sequence encodes CASSFTQVGTGEFTDTQYF. The full variable domain, completed using reference TRBV9 and TRBJ2-3, is DSGVTQTPKHLITATGQRVTLRCSPRSGDLSVYWYQQSLDQGLQFLIQYYNGEERAKGNILERFSAQQFPDLHSELNLSSLELGDSALYFCASSFTQVGTGEFTDTQYFGPGTRLTVL.